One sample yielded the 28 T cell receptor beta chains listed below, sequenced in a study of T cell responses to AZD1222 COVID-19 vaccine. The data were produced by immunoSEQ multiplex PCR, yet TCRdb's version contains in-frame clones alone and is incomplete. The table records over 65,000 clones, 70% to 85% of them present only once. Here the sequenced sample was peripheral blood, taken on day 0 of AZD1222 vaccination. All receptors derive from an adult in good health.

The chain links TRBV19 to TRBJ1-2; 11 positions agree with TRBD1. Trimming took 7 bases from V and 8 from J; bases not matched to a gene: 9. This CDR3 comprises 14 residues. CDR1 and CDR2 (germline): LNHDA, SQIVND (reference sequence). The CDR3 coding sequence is TGTGCCAGTAACCGAGGACAGGGGGCGGGCGGCTACACCTTC. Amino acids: CASNRGQGAGGYTF.

The DNA for the CDR3 is TGTGCCAGCAGCTTATCGTCTAGCGGGAGGGCCTTCGCCTACGAGCAGTACTTC. This sequence encodes CASSLSSSGRAFAYEQYF. This chain joins TRBV11-2 and TRBJ2-7; the match to TRBD2 covers 12 bases. Germline V lookup: CDR1 SGHAT, CDR2 FQNNGV. The CDR3 is 18 residues long. The V segment lost 2 bases and the J segment 2 bases; nucleotides outside the gene matches: 10.

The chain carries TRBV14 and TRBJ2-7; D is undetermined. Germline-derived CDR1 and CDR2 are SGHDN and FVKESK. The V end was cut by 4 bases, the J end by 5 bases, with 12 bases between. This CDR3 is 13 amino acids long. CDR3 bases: TGTGCCAGCAGCCTCAGGATCCGCCACGAGCAGTACTTC. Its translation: CASSLRIRHEQYF.

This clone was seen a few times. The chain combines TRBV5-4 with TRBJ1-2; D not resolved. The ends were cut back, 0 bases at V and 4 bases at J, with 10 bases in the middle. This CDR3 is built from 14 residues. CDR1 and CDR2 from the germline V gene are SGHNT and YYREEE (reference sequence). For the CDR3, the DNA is TGTGCCAGCAGCTTGGTCGGGTCGAGCTATGGCTACACCTTC. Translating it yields CASSLVGSSYGYTF.

The CDR3: CASRSQGAGVRGAFF. As DNA, the CDR3 is TGTGCCAGCAGGTCACAGGGGGCGGGAGTACGCGGAGCTTTCTTT. This sequence joins TRBV6-5 and TRBJ1-1; the match to TRBD1 covers 9 bases. This CDR3 has 15 residues. Germline V lookup: CDR1 MNHEY, CDR2 SVGAGI. Germline trimming cut 6 bases from V and 10 bases from J; bases unmatched to any gene: 15.

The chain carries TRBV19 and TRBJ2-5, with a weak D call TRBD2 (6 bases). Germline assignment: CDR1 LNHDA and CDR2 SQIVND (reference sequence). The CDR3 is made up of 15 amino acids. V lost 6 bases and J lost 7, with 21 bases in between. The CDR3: CASSQFSGREATQYF. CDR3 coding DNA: TGTGCCAGTAGCCAATTTAGCGGTCGCGAAGCGACCCAGTACTTC.

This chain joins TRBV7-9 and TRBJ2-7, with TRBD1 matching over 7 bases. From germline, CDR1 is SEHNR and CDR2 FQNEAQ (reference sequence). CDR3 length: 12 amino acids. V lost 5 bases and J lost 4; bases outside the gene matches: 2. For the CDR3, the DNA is TGTGCCAGCAGCAAGGGACAGTACGAGCAGTACTTC. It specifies CASSKGQYEQYF.

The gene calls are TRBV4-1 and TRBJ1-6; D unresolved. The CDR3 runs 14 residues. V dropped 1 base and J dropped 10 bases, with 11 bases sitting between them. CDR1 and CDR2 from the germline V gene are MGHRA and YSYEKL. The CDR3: CASSQVQAGSPLHF. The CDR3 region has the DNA TGCGCCAGCAGCCAAGTCCAGGCTGGCTCACCCCTCCACTTT.

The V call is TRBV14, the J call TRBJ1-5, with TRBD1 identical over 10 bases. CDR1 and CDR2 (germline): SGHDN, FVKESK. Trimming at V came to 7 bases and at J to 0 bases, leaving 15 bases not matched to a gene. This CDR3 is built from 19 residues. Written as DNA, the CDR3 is TGTGCCAGCACCAAAAGGGGGGACAGGGGCGCACATAGCAATCAGCCCCAGCATTTT. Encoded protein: CASTKRGDRGAHSNQPQHF. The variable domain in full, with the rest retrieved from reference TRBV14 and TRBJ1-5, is EAGVTQFPSHSVIEKGQTVTLRCDPISGHDNLYWYRRVMGKEIKFLLHFVKESKQDESGMPNNRFLAERTGGTYSTLKVQPAELEDSGVYFCASTKRGDRGAHSNQPQHFGDGTRLSIL.

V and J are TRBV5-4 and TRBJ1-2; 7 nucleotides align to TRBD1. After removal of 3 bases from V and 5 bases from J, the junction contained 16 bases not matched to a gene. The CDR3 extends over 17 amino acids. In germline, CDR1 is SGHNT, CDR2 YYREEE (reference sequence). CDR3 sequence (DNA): TGTGCCAGCAGCTCGCAGACAGGGAAACCCGGCTTATATGGCTACACCTTC. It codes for CASSSQTGKPGLYGYTF.

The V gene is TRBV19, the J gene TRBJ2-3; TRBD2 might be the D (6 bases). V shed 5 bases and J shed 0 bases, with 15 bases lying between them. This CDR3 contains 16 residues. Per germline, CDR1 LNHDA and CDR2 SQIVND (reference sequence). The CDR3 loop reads CASSWLGGISTDTQYF. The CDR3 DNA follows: TGTGCCAGTAGTTGGCTCGGCGGGATTAGCACAGATACGCAGTATTTT.

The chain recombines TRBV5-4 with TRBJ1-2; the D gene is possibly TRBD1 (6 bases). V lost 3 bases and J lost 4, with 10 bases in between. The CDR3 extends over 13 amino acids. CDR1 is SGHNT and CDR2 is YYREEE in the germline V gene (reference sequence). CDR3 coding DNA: TGTGCCAGCAGCTCCGACAGGCGCTATGGCTACACCTTC. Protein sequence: CASSSDRRYGYTF.

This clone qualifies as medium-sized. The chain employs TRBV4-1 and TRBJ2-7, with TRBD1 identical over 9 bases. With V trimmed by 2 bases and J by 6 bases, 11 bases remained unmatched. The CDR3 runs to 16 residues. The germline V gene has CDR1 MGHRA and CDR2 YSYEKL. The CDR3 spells CASSQQTGGNWREQYF. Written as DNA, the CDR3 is TGCGCCAGCAGCCAACAGACAGGGGGTAACTGGCGCGAGCAGTACTTC.

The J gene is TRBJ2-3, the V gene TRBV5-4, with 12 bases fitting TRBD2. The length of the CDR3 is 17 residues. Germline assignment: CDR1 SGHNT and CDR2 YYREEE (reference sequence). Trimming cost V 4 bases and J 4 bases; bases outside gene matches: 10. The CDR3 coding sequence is TGTGCCAGCAGCCCCAGTACGACTAGCGGGGGCGCAGATACGCAGTATTTT. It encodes CASSPSTTSGGADTQYF.

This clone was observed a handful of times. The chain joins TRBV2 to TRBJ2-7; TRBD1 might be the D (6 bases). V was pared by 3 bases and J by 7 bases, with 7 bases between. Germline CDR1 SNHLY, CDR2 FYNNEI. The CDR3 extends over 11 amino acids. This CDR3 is CASSDTGEQYF. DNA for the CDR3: TGTGCCAGCAGTGATACAGGGGAGCAGTACTTC.

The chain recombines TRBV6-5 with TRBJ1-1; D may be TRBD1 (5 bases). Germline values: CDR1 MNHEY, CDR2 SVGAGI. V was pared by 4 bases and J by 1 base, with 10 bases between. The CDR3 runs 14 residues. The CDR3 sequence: CASSWGPRNTEAFF. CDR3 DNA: TGTGCCAGCAGTTGGGGACCGAGGAACACTGAAGCTTTCTTT.

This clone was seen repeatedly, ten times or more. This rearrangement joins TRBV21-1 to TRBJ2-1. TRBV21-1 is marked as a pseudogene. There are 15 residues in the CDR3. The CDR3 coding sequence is TGTGCCAGCAGCAACCCAGGGAGAAGCTACAATGAGCAGTTCTTC. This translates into CASSNPGRSYNEQFF.

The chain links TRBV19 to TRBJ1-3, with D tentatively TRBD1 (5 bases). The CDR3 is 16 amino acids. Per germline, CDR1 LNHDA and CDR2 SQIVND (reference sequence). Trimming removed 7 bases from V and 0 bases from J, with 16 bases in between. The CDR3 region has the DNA TGTGCCAGTACTCGTGCCCTGACAGACTCTGGAAACACCATATATTTT. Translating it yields CASTRALTDSGNTIYF.

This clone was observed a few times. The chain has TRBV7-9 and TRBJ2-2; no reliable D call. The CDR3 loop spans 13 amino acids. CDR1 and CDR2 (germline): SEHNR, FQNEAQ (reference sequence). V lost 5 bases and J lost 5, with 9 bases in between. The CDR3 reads CASSDTATGELFF. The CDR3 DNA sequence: TGTGCCAGCAGCGATACAGCAACCGGGGAGCTGTTTTTT.

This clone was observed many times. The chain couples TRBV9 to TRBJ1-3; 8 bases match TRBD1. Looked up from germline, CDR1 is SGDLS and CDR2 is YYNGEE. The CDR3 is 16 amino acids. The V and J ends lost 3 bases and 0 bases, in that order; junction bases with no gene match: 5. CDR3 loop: CASSARGLSSGNTIYF. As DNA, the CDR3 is TGTGCCAGCAGCGCCAGGGGGCTGAGCTCTGGAAACACCATATATTTT.

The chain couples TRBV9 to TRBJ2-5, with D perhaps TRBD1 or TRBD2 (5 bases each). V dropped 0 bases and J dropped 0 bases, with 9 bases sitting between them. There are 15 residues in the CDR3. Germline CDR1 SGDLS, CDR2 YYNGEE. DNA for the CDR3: TGTGCCAGCAGCGTAGGAGGGGCGCACCAAGAGACCCAGTACTTC. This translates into CASSVGGAHQETQYF. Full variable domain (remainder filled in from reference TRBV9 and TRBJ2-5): DSGVTQTPKHLITATGQRVTLRCSPRSGDLSVYWYQQSLDQGLQFLIQYYNGEERAKGNILERFSAQQFPDLHSELNLSSLELGDSALYFCASSVGGAHQETQYFGPGTRLLVL.

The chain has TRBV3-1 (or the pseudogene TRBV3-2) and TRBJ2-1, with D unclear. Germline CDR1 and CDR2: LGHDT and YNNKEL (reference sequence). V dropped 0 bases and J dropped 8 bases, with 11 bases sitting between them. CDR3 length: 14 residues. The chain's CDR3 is CASSQELGSDEQFF. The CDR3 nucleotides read TGTGCCAGCAGCCAAGAGTTGGGTAGTGATGAGCAGTTCTTC.

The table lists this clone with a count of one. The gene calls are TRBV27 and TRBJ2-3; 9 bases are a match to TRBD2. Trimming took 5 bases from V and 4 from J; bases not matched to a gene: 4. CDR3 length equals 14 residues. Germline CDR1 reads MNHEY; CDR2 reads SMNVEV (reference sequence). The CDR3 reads CASSIGTSSDTQYF. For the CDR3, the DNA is TGTGCCAGCAGTATCGGGACTAGCTCAGATACGCAGTATTTT.

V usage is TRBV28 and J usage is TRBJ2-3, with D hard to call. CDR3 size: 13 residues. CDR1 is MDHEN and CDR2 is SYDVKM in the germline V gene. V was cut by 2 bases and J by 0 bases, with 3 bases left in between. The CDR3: CASSLGSTDTQYF. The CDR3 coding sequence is TGTGCCAGCAGTTTAGGGAGCACAGATACGCAGTATTTT.

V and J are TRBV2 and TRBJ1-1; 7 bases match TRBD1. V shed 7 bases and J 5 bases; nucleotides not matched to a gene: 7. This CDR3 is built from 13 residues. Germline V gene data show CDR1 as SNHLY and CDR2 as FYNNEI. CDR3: CASIYRGNTEAFF. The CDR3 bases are TGTGCCAGCATATACAGGGGAAATACTGAAGCTTTCTTT.

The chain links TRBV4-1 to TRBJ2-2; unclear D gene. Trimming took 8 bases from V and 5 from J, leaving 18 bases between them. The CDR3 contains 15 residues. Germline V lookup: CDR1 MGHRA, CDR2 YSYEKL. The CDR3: CASQYKVGLTGELFF. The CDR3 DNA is TGCGCCAGCCAGTACAAAGTGGGTCTAACCGGGGAGCTGTTTTTT.

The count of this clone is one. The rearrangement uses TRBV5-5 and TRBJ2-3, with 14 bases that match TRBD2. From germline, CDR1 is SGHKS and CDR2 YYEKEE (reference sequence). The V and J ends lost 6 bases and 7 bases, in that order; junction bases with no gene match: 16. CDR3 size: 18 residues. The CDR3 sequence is CASTQETSGRAGANTQYF. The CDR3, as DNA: TGTGCCAGCACCCAAGAGACTAGCGGGAGGGCCGGGGCAAATACGCAGTATTTT.

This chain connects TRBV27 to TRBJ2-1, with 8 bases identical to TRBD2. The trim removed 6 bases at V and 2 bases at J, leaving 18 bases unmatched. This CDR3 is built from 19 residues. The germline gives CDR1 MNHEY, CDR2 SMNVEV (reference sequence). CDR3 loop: CASSPIGGGDKLAYNEQFF. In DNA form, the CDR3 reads TGTGCCAGCAGCCCGATCGGGGGGGGAGATAAGCTAGCCTACAATGAGCAGTTCTTC.